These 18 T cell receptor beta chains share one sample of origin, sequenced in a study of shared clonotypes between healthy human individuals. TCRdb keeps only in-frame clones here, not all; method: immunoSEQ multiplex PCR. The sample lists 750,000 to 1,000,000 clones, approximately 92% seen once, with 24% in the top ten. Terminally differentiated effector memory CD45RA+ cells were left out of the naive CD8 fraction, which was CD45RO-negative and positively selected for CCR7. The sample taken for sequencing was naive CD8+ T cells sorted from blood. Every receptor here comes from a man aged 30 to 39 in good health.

CDR3 DNA: TGTGCCAGTAGTATATGGGGTAGAGAGACCCAGTACTTC. Protein sequence: CASSIWGRETQYF. The chain is built from TRBV19 and TRBJ2-5; D gene ambiguous. The germline gives CDR1 LNHDA, CDR2 SQIVND (reference sequence). Trimming stripped 2 bases from V and 4 bases from J, with 8 bases between. The CDR3 runs to 13 residues. Full variable domain (rest looked up from reference TRBV19 and TRBJ2-5): DGGITQSPKYLFRKEGQNVTLSCEQNLNHDAMYWYRQDPGQGLRLIYYSQIVNDFQKGDIAEGYSVSREKKESFPLTVTSAQKNPTAFYLCASSIWGRETQYFGPGTRLLVL.

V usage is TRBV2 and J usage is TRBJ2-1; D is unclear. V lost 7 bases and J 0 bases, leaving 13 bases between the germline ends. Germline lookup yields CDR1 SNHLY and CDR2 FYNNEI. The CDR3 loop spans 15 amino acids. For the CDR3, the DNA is TGTGCCAGCAAGAGGATCTTGGGCTCCTACAATGAGCAGTTCTTC. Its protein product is CASKRILGSYNEQFF. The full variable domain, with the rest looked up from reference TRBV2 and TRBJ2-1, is EPEVTQTPSHQVTQMGQEVILRCVPISNHLYFYWYRQILGQKVEFLVSFYNNEISEKSEIFDDQFSVERPDGSNFTLKIRSTKLEDSAMYFCASKRILGSYNEQFFGPGTRLTVL.

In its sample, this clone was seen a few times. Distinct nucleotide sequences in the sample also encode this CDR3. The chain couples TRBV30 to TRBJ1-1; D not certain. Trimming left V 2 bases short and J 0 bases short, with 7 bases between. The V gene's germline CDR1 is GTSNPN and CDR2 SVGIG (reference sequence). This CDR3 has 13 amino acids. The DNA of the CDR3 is TGTGCCTGGAGTCTTGGACTGAACACTGAAGCTTTCTTT. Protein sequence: CAWSLGLNTEAFF.

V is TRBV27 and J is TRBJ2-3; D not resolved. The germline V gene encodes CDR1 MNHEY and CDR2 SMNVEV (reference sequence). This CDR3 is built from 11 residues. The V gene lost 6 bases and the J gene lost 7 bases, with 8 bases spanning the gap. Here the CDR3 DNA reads TGTGCCAGCAGCCTCGGACATACGCAGTATTTT. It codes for CASSLGHTQYF.

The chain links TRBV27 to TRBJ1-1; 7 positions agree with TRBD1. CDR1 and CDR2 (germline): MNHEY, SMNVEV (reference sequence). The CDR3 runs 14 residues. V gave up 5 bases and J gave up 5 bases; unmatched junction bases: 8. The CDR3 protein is CASSRAGGGTEAFF. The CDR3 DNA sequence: TGTGCCAGCAGTAGAGCAGGGGGGGGTACTGAAGCTTTCTTT.

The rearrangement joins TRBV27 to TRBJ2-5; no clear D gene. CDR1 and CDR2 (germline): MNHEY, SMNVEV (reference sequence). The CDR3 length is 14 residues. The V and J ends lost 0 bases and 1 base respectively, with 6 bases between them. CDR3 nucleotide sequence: TGTGCCAGCAGTTTATCGTCCGCCCAAGAGACCCAGTACTTC. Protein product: CASSLSSAQETQYF.

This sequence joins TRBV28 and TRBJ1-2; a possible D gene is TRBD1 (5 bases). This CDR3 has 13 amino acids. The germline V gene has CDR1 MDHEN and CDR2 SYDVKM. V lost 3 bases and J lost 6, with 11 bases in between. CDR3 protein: CASSFRGVDGYTF. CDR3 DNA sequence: TGTGCCAGCAGTTTCAGAGGGGTTGATGGCTACACCTTC.

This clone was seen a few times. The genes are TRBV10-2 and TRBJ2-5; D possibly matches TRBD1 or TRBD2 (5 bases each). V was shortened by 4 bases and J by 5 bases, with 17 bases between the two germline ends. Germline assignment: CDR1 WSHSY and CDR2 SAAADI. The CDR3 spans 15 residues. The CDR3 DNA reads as TGCGCCAGCAGTGTGGGACCCGGCTTAGAGGAGACCCAGTACTTC. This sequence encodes CASSVGPGLEETQYF.

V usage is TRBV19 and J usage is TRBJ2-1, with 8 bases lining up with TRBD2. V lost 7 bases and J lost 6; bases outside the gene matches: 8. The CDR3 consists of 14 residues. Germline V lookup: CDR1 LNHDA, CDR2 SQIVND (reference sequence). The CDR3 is CASTTPGGVNEQFF. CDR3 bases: TGTGCCAGTACCACTCCGGGAGGGGTCAATGAGCAGTTCTTC. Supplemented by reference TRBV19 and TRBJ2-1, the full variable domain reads DGGITQSPKYLFRKEGQNVTLSCEQNLNHDAMYWYRQDPGQGLRLIYYSQIVNDFQKGDIAEGYSVSREKKESFPLTVTSAQKNPTAFYLCASTTPGGVNEQFFGPGTRLTVL.

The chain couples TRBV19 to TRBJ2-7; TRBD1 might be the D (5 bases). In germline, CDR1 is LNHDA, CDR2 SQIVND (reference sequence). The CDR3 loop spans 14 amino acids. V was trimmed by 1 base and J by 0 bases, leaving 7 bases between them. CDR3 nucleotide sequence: TGTGCCAGTAGTATAGGAGACAGCTCCTACGAGCAGTACTTC. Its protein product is CASSIGDSSYEQYF.

CDR3 in DNA: TGTGCCAGCAGCCTACCACGGGACAGGGACACAGATACGCAGTATTTT. Its protein product is CASSLPRDRDTDTQYF. The chain carries TRBV7-8 and TRBJ2-3; TRBD1 aligns across 9 bases. From germline, CDR1 is SGHVS and CDR2 FQNEAQ. Germline trimming cut 5 bases from V and 2 bases from J; bases unmatched to any gene: 8. CDR3 length: 16 amino acids.

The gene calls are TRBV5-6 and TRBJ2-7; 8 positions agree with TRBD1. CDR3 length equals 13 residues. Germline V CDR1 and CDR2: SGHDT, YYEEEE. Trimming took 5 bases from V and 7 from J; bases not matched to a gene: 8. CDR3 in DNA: TGTGCCAGCAGACCGACAGGGGCAGAGGAGCAGTACTTC. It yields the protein CASRPTGAEEQYF.

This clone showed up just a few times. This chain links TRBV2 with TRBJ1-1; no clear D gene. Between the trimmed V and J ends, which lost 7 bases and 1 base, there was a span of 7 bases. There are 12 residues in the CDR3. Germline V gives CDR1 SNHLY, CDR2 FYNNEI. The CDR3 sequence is CASMVWNTEAFF. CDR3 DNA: TGTGCCAGCATGGTTTGGAACACTGAAGCTTTCTTT. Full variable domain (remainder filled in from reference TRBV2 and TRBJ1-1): EPEVTQTPSHQVTQMGQEVILRCVPISNHLYFYWYRQILGQKVEFLVSFYNNEISEKSEIFDDQFSVERPDGSNFTLKIRSTKLEDSAMYFCASMVWNTEAFFGQGTRLTVV.

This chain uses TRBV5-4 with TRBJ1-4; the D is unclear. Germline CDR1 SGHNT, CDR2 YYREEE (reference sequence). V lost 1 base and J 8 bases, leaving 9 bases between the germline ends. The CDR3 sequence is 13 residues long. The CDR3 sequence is CASSLKASEKLFF. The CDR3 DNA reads TGTGCCAGCAGCTTGAAGGCTAGCGAAAAACTGTTTTTT.

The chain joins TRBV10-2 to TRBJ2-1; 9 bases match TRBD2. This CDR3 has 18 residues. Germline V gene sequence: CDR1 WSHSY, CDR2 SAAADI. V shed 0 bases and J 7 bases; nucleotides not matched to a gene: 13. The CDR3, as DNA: TGCGCCAGCAGTGAGTCGAGGGGGGCGGGAGGGCCGGTAAATGAGCAGTTCTTC. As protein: CASSESRGAGGPVNEQFF.

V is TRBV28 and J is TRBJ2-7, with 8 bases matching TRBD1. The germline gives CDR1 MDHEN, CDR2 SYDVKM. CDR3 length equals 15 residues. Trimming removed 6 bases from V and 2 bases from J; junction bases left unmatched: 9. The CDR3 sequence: CASSSRTGYAYEQYF. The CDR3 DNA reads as TGTGCCAGCAGCAGTAGGACAGGGTACGCCTACGAGCAGTACTTC.

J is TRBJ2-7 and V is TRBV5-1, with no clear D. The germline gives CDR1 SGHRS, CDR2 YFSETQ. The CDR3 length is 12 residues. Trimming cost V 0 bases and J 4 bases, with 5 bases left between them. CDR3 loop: CASSLGVYEQYF. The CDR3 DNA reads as TGCGCCAGCAGCTTGGGGGTATACGAGCAGTACTTC.

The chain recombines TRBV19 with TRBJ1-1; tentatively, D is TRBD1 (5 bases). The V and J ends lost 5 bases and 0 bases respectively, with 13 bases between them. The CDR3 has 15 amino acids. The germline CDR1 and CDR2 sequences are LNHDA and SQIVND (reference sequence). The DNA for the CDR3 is TGTGCCAGTAGTTCAGAGACAGCCATGAACACTGAAGCTTTCTTT. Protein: CASSSETAMNTEAFF.